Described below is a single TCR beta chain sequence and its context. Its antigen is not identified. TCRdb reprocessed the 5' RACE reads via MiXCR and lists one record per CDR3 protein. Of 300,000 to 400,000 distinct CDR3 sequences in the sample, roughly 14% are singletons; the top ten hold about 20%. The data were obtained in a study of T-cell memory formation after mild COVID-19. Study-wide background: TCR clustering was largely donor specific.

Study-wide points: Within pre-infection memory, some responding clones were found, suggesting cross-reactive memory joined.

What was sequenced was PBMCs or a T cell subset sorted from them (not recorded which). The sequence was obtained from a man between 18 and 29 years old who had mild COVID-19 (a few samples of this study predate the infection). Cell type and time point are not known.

For the CDR3, the DNA is TGTGCCAGCAGCCGCCAGGGGAACTCCTACAATGAGCAGTTCTTC. It codes for CASSRQGNSYNEQFF. V is TRBV11-3 and J is TRBJ2-1, with D tentatively TRBD1 (6 bases). The V gene lost 5 bases and the J gene lost 0 bases, with 11 bases spanning the gap. The CDR3 extends over 15 amino acids. Germline lookup yields CDR1 SGHNT and CDR2 YENEEA.